This is a list of T cell receptor beta chains from one sample in a study of post-analysis software for immune sequencing data. TCRdb ran MiXCR on the PCR reads and lists one entry per CDR3 protein. This repertoire shows roughly 700,000 distinct CDR3 sequences, 25% to 30% found once; its top ten account for about 0.5%. The material sequenced was blood. These receptors originate from a girl aged 10 to 17 with multiple sclerosis. Both conserved end residues are part of each CDR3. Some rows mark clone size as missing; the rest say once, few, many or name a class of expanded clone.

v_gene,j_gene,abundance,CDR3aa
TRBV4-3,TRBJ2-7,few,CASSQAPGQGFYEQYF
TRBV10-3,TRBJ2-3,-,CAITWDGTNTDTQYF
TRBV7-2,TRBJ2-3,many,CASSRRDRESPLRTDTQYF
TRBV5-1,TRBJ1-1,-,CASSFGEDLKGTEAFF
TRBV29-1,TRBJ1-2,-,CSVAKDRTYGYTF
TRBV7-2,TRBJ1-6,-,CASSQGSWSYNSPLHF
TRBV5-1,TRBJ2-1,few,CASSLSDSLVYNEQFF
TRBV27,TRBJ2-7,-,CASRPGDRVHTQYF
TRBV7-9,TRBJ2-7,once,CASSLMGQGIICYEQYF
TRBV7-9,TRBJ2-1,once,CASSLSGAGGLNEQFF
TRBV12-3/TRBV12-4,TRBJ2-3,-,CASTPTRRTDTQYF
TRBV12-3/TRBV12-4,TRBJ2-2,-,CASSLGGAGELFF
TRBV25-1,TRBJ2-7,-,CASSEVGGLVYEQYF
TRBV10-2,TRBJ2-5,many,CASSGRGREQYF
TRBV4-3,TRBJ2-7,-,CASSQDRGSGYEQYF
TRBV7-9,TRBJ2-1,few,CASSLVLGGYNEQFF
TRBV12-3/TRBV12-4,TRBJ2-1,-,CASSKDGESDNEQFF
TRBV6-5,TRBJ2-5,many,CASSYSGAETQYF
TRBV29-1,-,-,CSDADRRYQETQFF
TRBV7-2,TRBJ2-3,-,CASSPRLHTDTQYF
TRBV20-1,TRBJ2-5,-,CSALQTSGGLETQYF
TRBV11-2,TRBJ2-1,-,CASSPGGTSGLYNEQFF
TRBV28,TRBJ2-7,-,CASSLGGQVAYEQYF
TRBV20-1,TRBJ2-7,-,CSAPRLVDYEQYF
TRBV7-8,TRBJ2-1,few,CASSRDRGLEQFF
TRBV20-1,TRBJ1-2,-,CSARPGRGGYTF